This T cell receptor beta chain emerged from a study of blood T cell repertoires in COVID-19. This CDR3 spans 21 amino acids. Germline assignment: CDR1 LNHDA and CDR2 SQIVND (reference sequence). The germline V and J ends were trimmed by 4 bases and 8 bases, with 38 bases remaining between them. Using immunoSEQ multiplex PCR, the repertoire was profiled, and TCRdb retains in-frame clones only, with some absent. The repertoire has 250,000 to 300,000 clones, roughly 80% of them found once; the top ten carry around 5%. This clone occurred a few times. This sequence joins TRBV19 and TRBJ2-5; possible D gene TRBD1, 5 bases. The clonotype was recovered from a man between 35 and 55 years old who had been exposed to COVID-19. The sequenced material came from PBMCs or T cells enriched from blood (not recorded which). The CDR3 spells CASSTYAGQHRTASSPRTQYF. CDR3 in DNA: TGTGCCAGTAGTACCTACGCTGGGCAGCACAGGACCGCTAGTTCTCCTCGAACCCAGTACTTC. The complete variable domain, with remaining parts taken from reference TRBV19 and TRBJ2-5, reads DGGITQSPKYLFRKEGQNVTLSCEQNLNHDAMYWYRQDPGQGLRLIYYSQIVNDFQKGDIAEGYSVSREKKESFPLTVTSAQKNPTAFYLCASSTYAGQHRTASSPRTQYFGPGTRLLVL.